The following is a TCR beta chain sequence with its context. Its antigen is as yet unknown. This sample is part of a study of response to subunit inactivated influenza vaccine. Study outcomes and limitations: That few new T cells are recruited by each seasonal influenza vaccination was the authors' suggestion.

TCRdb passed the RT-PCR reads through MiXCR, listing each CDR3 protein once. Of approximately 520,000 distinct CDR3 sequences in the sample, roughly 27% were seen once. The source material was CD4+ T cells sorted from PBMCs, sampled 5 to 6 days after vaccination. This TCR was recovered from a man aged 45-65 years who received an inactivated influenza vaccine.

The CDR3: CASSAGTDTQYF. DNA of the CDR3: TGTGCCAGTAGTGCTGGGACGGATACGCAGTATTTT. The chain combines TRBV19 with TRBJ2-3; D could derive from TRBD1 or TRBD2 (5 bases each). V gave up 5 bases and J gave up 6 bases, with 9 bases separating them. The CDR3 extends over 12 amino acids. Germline CDR1 reads LNHDA; CDR2 reads SQIVND (reference sequence).